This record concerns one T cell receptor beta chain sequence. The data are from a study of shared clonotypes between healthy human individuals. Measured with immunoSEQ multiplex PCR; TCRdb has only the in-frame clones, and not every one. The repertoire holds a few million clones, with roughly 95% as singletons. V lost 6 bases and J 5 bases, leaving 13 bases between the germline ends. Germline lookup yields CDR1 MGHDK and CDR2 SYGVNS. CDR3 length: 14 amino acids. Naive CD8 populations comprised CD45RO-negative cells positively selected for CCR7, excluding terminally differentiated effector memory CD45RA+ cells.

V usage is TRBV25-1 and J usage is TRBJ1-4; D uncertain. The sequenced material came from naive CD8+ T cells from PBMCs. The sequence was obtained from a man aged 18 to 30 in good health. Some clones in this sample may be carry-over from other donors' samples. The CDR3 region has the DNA TGTGCCAGCAGGGACCTCCCCGGGAATGAAAAACTGTTTTTT. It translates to CASRDLPGNEKLFF.